This TCR beta chain was observed in a study of T-cell memory formation after mild COVID-19. Looking at the study overall: TCR clusters were mostly confined to one donor each. Study results and caveats: There were some responding clones in pre-infection memory, which suggested that cross-reactive memory had joined. Clones that contracted from day 15 to 85 were balanced CD4/CD8, while later expanders leaned CD4+.

Note on this clonotype: Its specificity is not known.

The TCR alpha and TCR beta cDNA libraries, bearing sample barcodes and UMIs, were generated by 5'RACE using constant-segment primers. One entry per CDR3 protein results from TCRdb running MiXCR on the 5' RACE reads. This repertoire shows fewer than 550,000 distinct CDR3 sequences, 20% found once; its top ten account for approximately 8.4%. The sequenced sample was PBMCs or a T cell subset sorted from them (not recorded which). The receptor comes from an adult woman who had mild COVID-19 (a few samples of this study predate the infection). Cell type and time point are not known.

As DNA, the CDR3 is TGTGCCAGCAGCGCACAACAGGGGGCAACTGAAGCTTTCTTT. It is translated as CASSAQQGATEAFF. The V gene is TRBV9, the J gene TRBJ1-1; 9 bases map to TRBD1. CDR1 and CDR2 (germline): SGDLS, YYNGEE. This CDR3 comprises 14 residues. Losses at the gene ends were 3 bases for V and 5 bases for J; bases not matched to a gene: 5.